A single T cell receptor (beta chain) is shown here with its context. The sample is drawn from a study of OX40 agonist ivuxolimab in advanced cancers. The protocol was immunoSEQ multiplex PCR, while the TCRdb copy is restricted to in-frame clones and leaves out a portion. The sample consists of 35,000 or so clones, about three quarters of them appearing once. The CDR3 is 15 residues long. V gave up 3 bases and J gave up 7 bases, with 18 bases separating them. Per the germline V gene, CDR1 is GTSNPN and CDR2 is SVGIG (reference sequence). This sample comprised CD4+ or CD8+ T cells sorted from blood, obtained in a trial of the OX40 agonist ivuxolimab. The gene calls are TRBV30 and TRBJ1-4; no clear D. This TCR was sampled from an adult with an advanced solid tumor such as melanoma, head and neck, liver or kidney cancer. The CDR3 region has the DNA TGTGCCTGGAGGGACCCGGCTGTGGGAGGTGAAAAACTGTTTTTT. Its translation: CAWRDPAVGGEKLFF.